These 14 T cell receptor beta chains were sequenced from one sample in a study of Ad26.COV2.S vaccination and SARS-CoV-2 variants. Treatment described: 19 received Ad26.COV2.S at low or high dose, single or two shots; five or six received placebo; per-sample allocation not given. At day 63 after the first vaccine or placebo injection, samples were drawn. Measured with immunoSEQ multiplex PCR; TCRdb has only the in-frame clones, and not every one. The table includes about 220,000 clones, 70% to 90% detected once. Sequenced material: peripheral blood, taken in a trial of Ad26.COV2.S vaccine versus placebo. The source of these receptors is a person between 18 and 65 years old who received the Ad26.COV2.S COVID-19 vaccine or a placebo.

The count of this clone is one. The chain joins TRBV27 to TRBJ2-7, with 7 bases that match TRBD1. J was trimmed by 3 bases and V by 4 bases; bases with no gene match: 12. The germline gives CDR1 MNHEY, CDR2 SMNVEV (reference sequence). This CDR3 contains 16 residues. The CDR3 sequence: CASSSYYRDRYYEQYF. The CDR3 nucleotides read TGTGCCAGCAGTTCCTACTACCGGGACAGATACTACGAGCAGTACTTC.

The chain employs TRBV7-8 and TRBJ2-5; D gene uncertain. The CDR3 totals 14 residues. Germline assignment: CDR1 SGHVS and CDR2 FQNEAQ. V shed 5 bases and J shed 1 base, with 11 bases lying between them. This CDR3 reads CASSRQRFQETQYF. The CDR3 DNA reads TGTGCCAGCAGCCGCCAGAGATTCCAAGAGACCCAGTACTTC.

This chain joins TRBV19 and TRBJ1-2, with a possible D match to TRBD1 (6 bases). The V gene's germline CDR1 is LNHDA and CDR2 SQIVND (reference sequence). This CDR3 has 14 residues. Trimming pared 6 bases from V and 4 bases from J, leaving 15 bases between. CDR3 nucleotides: TGTGCCAGTAGCCCTTATCAGGGGAGCTATGGCTACACCTTC. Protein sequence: CASSPYQGSYGYTF.

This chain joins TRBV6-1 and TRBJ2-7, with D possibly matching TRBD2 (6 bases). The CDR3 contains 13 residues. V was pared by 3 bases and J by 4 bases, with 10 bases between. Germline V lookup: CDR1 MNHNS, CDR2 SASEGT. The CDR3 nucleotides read TGTGCCAGCAGTGAGGACTACTCTTACGAGCAGTACTTC. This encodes CASSEDYSYEQYF.

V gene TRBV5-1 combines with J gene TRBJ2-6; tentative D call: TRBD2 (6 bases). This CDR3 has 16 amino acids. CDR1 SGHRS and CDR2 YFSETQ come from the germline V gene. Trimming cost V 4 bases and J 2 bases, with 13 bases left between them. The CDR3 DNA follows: TGCGCCAGCAGCACAGATCCGGGGGCTGGGGCCAACGTCCTGACTTTC. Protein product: CASSTDPGAGANVLTF.

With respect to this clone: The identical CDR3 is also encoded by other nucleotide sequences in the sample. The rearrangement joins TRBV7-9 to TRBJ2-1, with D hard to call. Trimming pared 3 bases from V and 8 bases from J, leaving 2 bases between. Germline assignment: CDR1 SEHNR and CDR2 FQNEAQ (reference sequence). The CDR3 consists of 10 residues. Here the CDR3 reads CASSLDEQFF. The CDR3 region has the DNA TGTGCCAGCAGCTTGGATGAGCAGTTCTTC.

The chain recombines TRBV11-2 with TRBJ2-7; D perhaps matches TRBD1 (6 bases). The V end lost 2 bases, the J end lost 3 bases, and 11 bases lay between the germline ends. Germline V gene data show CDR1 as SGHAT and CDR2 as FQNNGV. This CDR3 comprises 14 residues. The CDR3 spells CASSLQQGGYEQYF. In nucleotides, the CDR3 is TGTGCCAGCAGCTTACAACAGGGTGGCTACGAGCAGTACTTC.

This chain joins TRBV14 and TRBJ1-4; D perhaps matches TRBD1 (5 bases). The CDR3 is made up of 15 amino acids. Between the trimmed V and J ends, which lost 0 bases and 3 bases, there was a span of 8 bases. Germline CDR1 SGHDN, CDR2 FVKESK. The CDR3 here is CASSQEWGPNEKLFF. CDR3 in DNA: TGTGCCAGCAGCCAAGAGTGGGGACCTAATGAAAAACTGTTTTTT.

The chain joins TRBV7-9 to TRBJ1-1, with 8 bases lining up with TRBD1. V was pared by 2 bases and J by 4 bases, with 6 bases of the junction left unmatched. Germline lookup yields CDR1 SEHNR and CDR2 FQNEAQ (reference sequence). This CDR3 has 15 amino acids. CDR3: CASSLQGAEGTEAFF. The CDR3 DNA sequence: TGTGCCAGCAGCTTACAGGGGGCCGAAGGCACTGAAGCTTTCTTT.

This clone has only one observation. The chain's CDR3 is CASSQVRGAGGNTIYF. CDR3 nucleotide sequence: TGTGCCAGCAGCCAAGTGCGGGGGGCCGGTGGAAACACCATATATTTT. The chain is built from TRBV14 and TRBJ1-3; weak D call: TRBD1 (6 bases). CDR1 and CDR2 from the germline V gene are SGHDN and FVKESK. This CDR3 contains 16 residues. Trimming removed 1 base from V and 3 bases from J, with 13 bases in between.

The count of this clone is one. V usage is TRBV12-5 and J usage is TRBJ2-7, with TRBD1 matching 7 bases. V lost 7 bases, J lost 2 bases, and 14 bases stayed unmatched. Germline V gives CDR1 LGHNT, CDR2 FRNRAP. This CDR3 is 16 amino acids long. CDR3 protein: CASAYPDRVRAYEQYF. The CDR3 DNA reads TGTGCTAGTGCCTACCCTGACAGGGTCAGGGCCTACGAGCAGTACTTC.

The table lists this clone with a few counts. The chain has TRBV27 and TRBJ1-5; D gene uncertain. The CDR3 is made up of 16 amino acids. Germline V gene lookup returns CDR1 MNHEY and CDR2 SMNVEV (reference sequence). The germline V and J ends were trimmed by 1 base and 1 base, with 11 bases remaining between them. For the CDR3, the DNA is TGTGCCAGCAGTTTATTCCCATCGGGGAGCAATCAGCCCCAGCATTTT. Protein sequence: CASSLFPSGSNQPQHF.

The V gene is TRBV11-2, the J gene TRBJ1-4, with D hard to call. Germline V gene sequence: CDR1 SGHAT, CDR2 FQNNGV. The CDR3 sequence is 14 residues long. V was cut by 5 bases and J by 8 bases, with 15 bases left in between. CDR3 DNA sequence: TGTGCCAGCAGCACGGTCAGCCGGAGGGAAAAACTGTTTTTT. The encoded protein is CASSTVSRREKLFF.

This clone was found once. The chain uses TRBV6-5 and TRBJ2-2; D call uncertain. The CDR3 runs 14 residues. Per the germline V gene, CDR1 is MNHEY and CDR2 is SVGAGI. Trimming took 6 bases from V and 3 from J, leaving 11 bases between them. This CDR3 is CASRNSGHTGELFF. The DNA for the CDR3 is TGTGCCAGCAGGAACAGTGGCCACACCGGGGAGCTGTTTTTT.